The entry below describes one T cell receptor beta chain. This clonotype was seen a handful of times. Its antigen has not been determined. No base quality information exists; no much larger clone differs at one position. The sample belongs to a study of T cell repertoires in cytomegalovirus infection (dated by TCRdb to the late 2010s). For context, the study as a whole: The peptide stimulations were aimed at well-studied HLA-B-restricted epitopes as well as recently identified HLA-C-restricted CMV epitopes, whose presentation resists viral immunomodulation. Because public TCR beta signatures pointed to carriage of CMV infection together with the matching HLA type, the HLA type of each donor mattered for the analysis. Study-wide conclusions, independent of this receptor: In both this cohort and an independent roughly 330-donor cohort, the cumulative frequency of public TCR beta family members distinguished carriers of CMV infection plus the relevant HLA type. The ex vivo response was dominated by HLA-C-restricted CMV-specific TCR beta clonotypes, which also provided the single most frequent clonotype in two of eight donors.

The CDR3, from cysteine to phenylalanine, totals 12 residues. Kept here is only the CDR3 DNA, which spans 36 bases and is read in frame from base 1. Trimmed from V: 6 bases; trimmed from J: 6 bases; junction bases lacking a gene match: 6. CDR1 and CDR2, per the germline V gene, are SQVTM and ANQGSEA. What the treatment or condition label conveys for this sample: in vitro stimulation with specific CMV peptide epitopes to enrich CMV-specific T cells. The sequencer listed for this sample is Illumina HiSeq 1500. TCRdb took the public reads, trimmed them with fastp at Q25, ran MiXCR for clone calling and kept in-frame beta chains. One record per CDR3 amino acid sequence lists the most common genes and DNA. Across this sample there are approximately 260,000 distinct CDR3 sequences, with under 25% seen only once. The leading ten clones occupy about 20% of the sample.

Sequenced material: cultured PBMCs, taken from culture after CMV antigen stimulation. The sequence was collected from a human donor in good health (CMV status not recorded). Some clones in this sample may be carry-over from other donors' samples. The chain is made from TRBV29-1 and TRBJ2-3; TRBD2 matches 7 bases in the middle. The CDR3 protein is CSVRPGGDTQYF. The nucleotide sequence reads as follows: TGCAGCGTGAGGCCCGGGGGGGATACGCAGTATTTT.